The sequence of this TCR beta chain was determined in a study of OX40 agonist ivuxolimab in advanced cancers. Study background: Ivuxolimab, which patients received intravenously every 2 weeks, was dosed at 0.01 to 10 mg/kg. A male proportion of approximately 83% was recorded, with mean age about 60 years and range about 23 to 80. Prior anti-PD-1, anti-PD-L1 or anti-CTLA-4 therapy did not bar entry, and approximately 40% had some. Study-level points and caveats: Low clonal expansion, among the lowest seen, marked partial responders at 0.1-3.0 mg/kg.

To note about this clone: Its antigen is undetermined.

The V end was cut by 1 base, the J end by 3 bases, with 13 bases between. Germline-derived CDR1 and CDR2 are SEHNR and FQNEAQ (reference sequence). This CDR3 has 16 amino acids. The assay was immunoSEQ multiplex PCR, and TCRdb's table has in-frame clones only and misses some. The profile shows about 73,000 clones, over 75% of them singletons. This sequence originates from an adult with an advanced solid tumor such as melanoma, head and neck, liver or kidney cancer. This chain uses TRBV7-9 with TRBJ1-5; D unclear. Sequenced here: CD4+ or CD8+ T cells sorted from blood, sampled in a trial of the OX40 agonist ivuxolimab. This CDR3 reads CASSLGTASPNQPQHF. DNA of the CDR3: TGTGCCAGCAGCTTAGGGACGGCCTCCCCCAATCAGCCCCAGCATTTT.